The 5 T cell receptor beta chains given below trace back to one sample, sequenced in a study of blood T cell repertoires in COVID-19. Sequencing used immunoSEQ multiplex PCR; TCRdb keeps in-frame clones, though not all of them. The table lists 110,000 or so clones, around 89% of them singletons. Sequenced material: peripheral blood. The receptors were sampled from a human donor in a cohort sampled during active COVID-19.

The chain links TRBV4-1 to TRBJ2-5, with TRBD2 matching over 12 bases. The CDR3 covers 18 residues. Germline values: CDR1 MGHRA, CDR2 YSYEKL. The V and J ends lost 1 base and 1 base, in that order; junction bases with no gene match: 7. The CDR3 coding sequence is TGCGCCAGCAGCCAAGGAACTAGCGGGGGGCCCTTCCAAGAGACCCAGTACTTC. Translation: CASSQGTSGGPFQETQYF.

This sequence joins TRBV13 and TRBJ2-5, with a weak D call TRBD1 (6 bases). V was trimmed by 3 bases and J by 5 bases, leaving 10 bases between them. The CDR3 extends over 13 amino acids. Germline V lookup: CDR1 PRHDT, CDR2 FYEKMQ (reference sequence). The CDR3 bases are TGTGCCAGCAGCTTCCTCAGGGGTGAGACCCAGTACTTC. Residues: CASSFLRGETQYF.

The chain links TRBV18 to TRBJ1-5, with D perhaps TRBD1 (6 bases). Trimming took 5 bases from V and 7 from J, leaving 12 bases between them. The V gene's germline CDR1 is KGHSH and CDR2 LQKENI. The length of the CDR3 is 13 residues. The CDR3 DNA sequence: TGTGCCAGCTCAACTATCAGGGGACAGCCCCAGCATTTT. The encoded protein is CASSTIRGQPQHF.

The chain couples TRBV29-1 to TRBJ1-1, with TRBD1 identical over 8 bases. The CDR3 has 13 amino acids. The V and J ends lost 1 base and 6 bases, in that order; junction bases with no gene match: 4. Germline V gives CDR1 SQVTM, CDR2 ANQGSEA. CDR3 nucleotide sequence: TGCAGCGTTGAAGGGACAGGGCGCGCTGAAGCTTTCTTT. As protein: CSVEGTGRAEAFF.

Note on this clone: Other DNA sequences in this specimen translate into the identical CDR3. This chain uses TRBV24-1 with TRBJ1-5; no definite D call. This CDR3 is built from 14 residues. CDR1 KGHDR and CDR2 SFDVKD come from the germline V gene. Trimming took off 0 bases at V and 4 bases at J, with 6 bases between the two ends. CDR3 nucleotide sequence: TGTGCCACCAGTGATTTGTCGGGGAATCAGCCCCAGCATTTT. This gives the protein CATSDLSGNQPQHF.